The sequence of this TCR beta chain was determined in a study of cytomegalovirus exposure and HLA in healthy donors. General study findings and limits: Association with HLA alleles at 0.05 false discovery rate was found for roughly 17,000 TCR beta sequences in a later analysis.

This CDR3 has 15 amino acids. The V gene's germline CDR1 is LNHDA and CDR2 SQIVND (reference sequence). The ends lost 3 bases at V and 5 bases at J; junction bases unmatched: 9. With respect to this clone: Its specificity is not known.

Researchers ran the PCR with 60 Vbeta and 13 Jbeta primers. Produced via immunoSEQ multiplex PCR; TCRdb's table is partial and in-frame only. In the table there are 150,000 to 200,000 clones, around four fifths of which are singletons. The genes are TRBV19 and TRBJ1-2; 7 bases agree with TRBD1. Sequenced material: PBMCs. This sequence was found in a man aged 50 to 59 in good health and CMV-seronegative. CDR3 in amino acids: CASSIMGQRAYGYTF. The CDR3 nucleotides read TGTGCCAGTAGTATTATGGGACAGCGAGCATATGGCTACACCTTC.